The 24 T cell receptor beta chains below were found in one sample sequenced in a study of molecular identifiers for immune sequencing clone quantification. One entry per CDR3 protein results from TCRdb running MiXCR on the PCR reads. The sample records some 320,000 distinct CDR3 sequences, about 20% being singletons. Sequenced: naive CD8+ T cells from blood, with Jurkat cell RNA spiked in. Subset noted: FACS-sorted CD8+CD4-CCR7+CD45RA+ naive T cells. The receptors derive from a human donor in good health. Some libraries in this study had Jurkat cell RNA spiked in.

Only a few counts were recorded for this clonotype. J is TRBJ1-5 and V is TRBV10-1; 7 bases line up with TRBD1. Germline V gene lookup returns CDR1 WNHNN and CDR2 SYGVQD (reference sequence). The CDR3 extends over 15 amino acids. With V trimmed by 2 bases and J by 4 bases, 5 bases remained unmatched. CDR3 coding DNA: TGCGCCAGCAGTGAGAGGGGACAGATAAATCAGCCCCAGCATTTT. It is translated as CASSERGQINQPQHF.

This clonotype has at least ten counts. The V call is TRBV7-9, the J call TRBJ1-3, with D uncertain. Per the germline V gene, CDR1 is SEHNR and CDR2 is FQNEAQ (reference sequence). The CDR3 consists of 14 residues. Trimming stripped 5 bases from V and 0 bases from J, with 8 bases between. CDR3 sequence (DNA): TGTGCCAGCAGCGAAGGGAGCTCTGGAAACACCATATATTTT. The encoded protein is CASSEGSSGNTIYF.

At least ten counts were recorded for this clonotype. The chain couples TRBV6-5 to TRBJ2-2, with TRBD1 as a possible D gene (6 bases). CDR1 and CDR2 from the germline V gene are MNHEY and SVGAGI. Trimming removed 5 bases from V and 5 bases from J, with 15 bases in between. The CDR3 consists of 15 residues. CDR3: CASSAQGFGTGELFF. CDR3 DNA sequence: TGTGCCAGCAGTGCCCAGGGGTTTGGTACCGGGGAGCTGTTTTTT.

This clonotype has a handful of counts. V gene TRBV12-3 or TRBV12-4 combines with J gene TRBJ2-3, with 9 bases aligning to TRBD2. The CDR3 length is 16 residues. With 1 base clipped from V and 2 bases from J, the junction kept 4 bases outside the gene matches. The CDR3 region is CASSLVAGGFTDTQYF. CDR3 sequence (DNA): TGTGCCAGCAGTTTAGTCGCGGGGGGGTTCACAGATACGCAGTATTTT.

This clonotype came up many times. The chain uses TRBV5-1 and TRBJ2-5; 8 bases fit TRBD1. The CDR3 extends over 15 amino acids. Germline V gives CDR1 SGHRS, CDR2 YFSETQ. V shed 4 bases and J 2 bases; nucleotides not matched to a gene: 7. The CDR3 DNA reads TGCGCCAGCAGCCTAGACAGGGGTGCTCAAGAGACCCAGTACTTC. This sequence encodes CASSLDRGAQETQYF.

This clonotype was counted a few times. This may arise from a read error, as a much more abundant clone is one base away. The chain is built from TRBV2 and TRBJ2-7, with a tentative D call TRBD2 (6 bases). The CDR3 loop spans 12 amino acids. The V end lost 3 bases, the J end lost 9 bases, and 12 bases lay between the germline ends. Germline V CDR1 and CDR2: SNHLY, FYNNEI. For the CDR3, the DNA is TGTGCCAGCAGTGATTTTGGCGGGGTGCAGTACTTC. Amino acids: CASSDFGGVQYF. Complete variable domain (other parts from reference TRBV2 and TRBJ2-7): EPEVTQTPSHQVTQMGQEVILRCVPISNHLYFYWYRQILGQKVEFLVSFYNNEISEKSEIFDDQFSVERPDGSNFTLKIRSTKLEDSAMYFCASSDFGGVQYFGPGTRLTVT.

The chain carries TRBV7-3 and TRBJ2-1; 8 nucleotides match TRBD2. The junction had 16 bases not matched to a gene; V was cut back by 5 bases and J by 10 bases. The V gene's germline CDR1 is SGHTA and CDR2 FQGTGA. The CDR3 totals 16 residues. The CDR3 sequence: CASSLHERENSVEQFF. As DNA, the CDR3 is TGTGCCAGCAGCCTCCATGAGCGGGAGAATTCAGTGGAGCAGTTCTTC.

V gene TRBV6-2 or TRBV6-3 combines with J gene TRBJ2-2; 9 positions agree with TRBD2. Germline CDR1 reads MNHEY; CDR2 reads SVGEGT. The V segment lost 2 bases and the J segment 7 bases; nucleotides outside the gene matches: 11. The CDR3 sequence is 17 residues long. This chain's CDR3 is CASSYLASGKLGGELFF. In DNA form, the CDR3 reads TGTGCCAGCAGTTACCTTGCTAGCGGGAAGCTTGGCGGGGAGCTGTTTTTT.

Points on this clonotype: A much larger clonotype is one base distant, so this may be a read error. The rearrangement uses TRBV28 and TRBJ2-1; D is undetermined. Germline V gene data show CDR1 as MDHEN and CDR2 as SYDVKM. The CDR3 extends over 13 amino acids. Trimming removed 5 bases from V and 8 bases from J, with 13 bases in between. The CDR3 region has the DNA TGTGCCAGCAGTCCCCGAGAGTACGATGAGCAGTTCTTC. Protein sequence: CASSPREYDEQFF.

This clonotype was recorded many times. The CDR3 coding sequence is TGCAGCGTGCGGGGGTCGGAGGAGACCCAGTACTTC. It codes for CSVRGSEETQYF. The rearrangement uses TRBV29-1 and TRBJ2-5; 7 nucleotides match TRBD2. CDR1 and CDR2 (germline): SQVTM, ANQGSEA. This CDR3 spans 12 amino acids. J was trimmed by 5 bases and V by 6 bases; bases with no gene match: 6.

Only a few counts were recorded for this clonotype. The chain is built from TRBV4-1 and TRBJ2-7; D possibly corresponds to TRBD1 (6 bases). The V end lost 6 bases, the J end lost 3 bases, and 12 bases lay between the germline ends. The CDR3 runs 13 residues. CDR1 and CDR2 (germline): MGHRA, YSYEKL. Here the CDR3 reads CASSSDRHYEQYF. The DNA for the CDR3 is TGCGCCAGCAGTTCCGACAGGCACTACGAGCAGTACTTC.

This clonotype came up many times. This chain joins TRBV6-5 and TRBJ1-1; possible D gene TRBD1, 5 bases. The V gene lost 7 bases and the J gene lost 5 bases, with 11 bases spanning the gap. Germline V CDR1 and CDR2: MNHEY, SVGAGI. The CDR3 consists of 12 residues. The CDR3 loop is CASNGGRTEAFF. The CDR3 DNA follows: TGTGCCAGCAACGGGGGGAGGACTGAAGCTTTCTTT.

There are many counts of this clonotype. The genes are TRBV7-9 and TRBJ2-7; 11 bases are shared with TRBD1. The CDR3 is 14 amino acids. J was trimmed by 6 bases and V by 3 bases; bases with no gene match: 4. The germline gives CDR1 SEHNR, CDR2 FQNEAQ (reference sequence). CDR3 loop: CASSFAGTGGEQYF. CDR3 bases: TGTGCCAGCAGCTTTGCCGGGACAGGGGGCGAGCAGTACTTC.

Many counts were recorded for this clonotype. V is TRBV4-3 and J is TRBJ1-6; D is unclear. The CDR3 has 17 residues. Trimming removed 0 bases at V and 6 bases at J, with 15 bases between. Germline values: CDR1 LGHNA, CDR2 YSLEER. The CDR3 sequence is CASSQDSVSGVNSPLHF. The CDR3 nucleotides read TGCGCCAGCAGCCAAGATTCGGTGTCAGGAGTTAATTCACCCCTCCACTTT.

Concerning this clonotype itself: As the CDR3 is not closed by the conserved phenylalanine or tryptophan, this likely results from a read error. CDR3 DNA sequence: TGTGCCAGCAGCTTAGATCCCGGCTACGAGCAGTACTCC. Amino acid sequence: CASSLDPGYEQYS. The chain has TRBV11-2 and TRBJ2-7, with D hard to call. This CDR3 is 13 amino acids long. V was pared by 0 bases and J by 3 bases, with 6 bases between. Germline assignment: CDR1 SGHAT and CDR2 FQNNGV.

In this sample, this clonotype turned up many times. The J gene is TRBJ2-3, the V gene TRBV12-3 or TRBV12-4; D is possibly TRBD2 (5 bases). This CDR3 has 16 amino acids. Trimming removed 7 bases from V and 6 bases from J, with 23 bases in between. The CDR3 sequence: CASTQITGVLRDTQYF. The CDR3 nucleotides read TGTGCCAGCACCCAGATCACCGGGGTACTCCGGGATACGCAGTATTTT.

This clonotype was recorded a few times. The chain is built from TRBV4-2 and TRBJ2-3, with 9 bases that match TRBD1. The germline gives CDR1 LGHNA, CDR2 YNFKEQ. The junction had 10 bases not matched to a gene; V was cut back by 1 base and J by 5 bases. The CDR3 length is 17 residues. The CDR3 is CASSQGTNRGLIDTQYF. The CDR3 nucleotides are TGTGCCAGCAGCCAAGGGACCAACAGGGGGCTGATAGATACGCAGTATTTT.

This clonotype has a count of ten or more. This chain joins TRBV28 and TRBJ2-1; D is perhaps TRBD1 or TRBD2 (5 bases each). V gave up 4 bases and J gave up 8 bases, with 15 bases separating them. Germline CDR1 and CDR2: MDHEN and SYDVKM. This CDR3 spans 14 amino acids. CDR3 sequence reads: CASSSPLGVDEQFF. CDR3 in DNA: TGTGCCAGCAGTTCTCCTTTGGGGGTGGATGAGCAGTTCTTC.

The chain is built from TRBV28 and TRBJ1-2; no clear D. The CDR3 sequence is 14 residues long. Germline V gene lookup returns CDR1 MDHEN and CDR2 SYDVKM. Trimming pared 2 bases from V and 3 bases from J, leaving 10 bases between. CDR3 protein: CASSLVREYYGYTF. The DNA for the CDR3 is TGTGCCAGCAGTTTAGTAAGGGAATACTATGGCTACACCTTC.

The chain recombines TRBV13 with TRBJ2-3, with a tentative D call TRBD2 (6 bases). Per germline, CDR1 PRHDT and CDR2 FYEKMQ (reference sequence). Trimming stripped 1 base from V and 4 bases from J, with 12 bases between. This CDR3 is built from 15 residues. The CDR3 reads CASSLAGREADTQYF. The CDR3 DNA sequence: TGTGCCAGCAGCTTAGCGGGCAGGGAGGCAGATACGCAGTATTTT. The full variable domain, in which reference TRBV13 and TRBJ2-3 provide the parts outside the CDR3, is AAGVIQSPRHLIKEKRETATLKCYPIPRHDTVYWYQQGPGQDPQFLISFYEKMQSDKGSIPDRFSAQQFSDYHSELNMSSLELGDSALYFCASSLAGREADTQYFGPGTRLTVL.

This clonotype has ten or more counts. The chain uses TRBV28 and TRBJ2-3; tentative D call: TRBD1 (5 bases). V dropped 4 bases and J dropped 5 bases, with 13 bases sitting between them. CDR3 length equals 14 residues. In germline, CDR1 is MDHEN, CDR2 SYDVKM. CDR3 sequence: CASSYLVGEDTQYF. The CDR3 DNA is TGTGCCAGCAGTTACCTGGTAGGGGAAGATACGCAGTATTTT.

To note about this clonotype: The CDR3 end shows no conserved phenylalanine or tryptophan, and so a read error is likely. The V and J genes are TRBV12-3 or TRBV12-4 and TRBJ2-5; a weak D match, TRBD2 (6 bases). The CDR3 extends over 16 amino acids. The ends were cut back, 2 bases at V and 5 bases at J, with 18 bases in the middle. The CDR3 region is CASSLLAPRGEETQYY. The DNA for the CDR3 is TGTGCCAGCAGTTTACTCGCACCCCGCGGGGAGGAGACCCAGTACTAC.

This clonotype came up a few times. The junction departs from germline at one end; a sequencing error may be responsible. The chain uses TRBV24-1 and TRBJ2-2; TRBD1 matches 7 bases. This CDR3 contains 19 residues. The germline V gene encodes CDR1 KGHDR and CDR2 SFDVKD. The CDR3 nucleotides are TGTGCCACCTGTGATCCTACAGGGGAGTCATTCGGCGACACCGGGGAGCTGTTTTTT. Protein sequence: CATCDPTGESFGDTGELFF.

The chain recombines TRBV29-1 with TRBJ1-4; D is undetermined. Trimming removed 7 bases from V and 4 bases from J, with 19 bases in between. This CDR3 is 15 amino acids long. CDR1 and CDR2 (germline): SQVTM, ANQGSEA. The DNA of the CDR3 is TGCAGCGAGAAGAGAGGAACCAAAAGTAATGAAAAACTGTTTTTT. This gives the protein CSEKRGTKSNEKLFF.